The 11 T cell receptor beta chains listed next were all sequenced from one sample in a study of T cell repertoires in cytomegalovirus infection. One entry per CDR3 protein results from TCRdb running MiXCR on the reads. The sample gives about 770,000 distinct CDR3 sequences, 25% to 30% of which show up once; about an eighth is in the top ten. These receptors' antigens are unknown. This material consisted of cultured CD8+ T cells from PBMCs, taken from culture after CMV antigen stimulation. The receptors were gathered from a human donor in good health (CMV status not recorded). Some clones in this sample may be carry-over from other donors' samples.

In its sample, this clonotype was seen a few times. V gene TRBV19 combines with J gene TRBJ1-5; 8 bases align to TRBD1. The V gene's germline CDR1 is LNHDA and CDR2 SQIVND (reference sequence). The CDR3 loop spans 15 amino acids. Losses at the gene ends were 4 bases for V and 6 bases for J; bases not matched to a gene: 8. CDR3: CASSTGTGVGQPQHF. Here the CDR3 DNA reads TGTGCCAGTAGTACCGGGACAGGAGTGGGTCAGCCCCAGCATTTT.

Details on this clonotype: A much larger clone sits a single nucleotide away, making a read error possible. The chain has TRBV6-2 or TRBV6-3 and TRBJ2-3; 8 positions match TRBD2. The ends lost 8 bases at V and 2 bases at J; junction bases unmatched: 9. This CDR3 is built from 15 residues. The germline V gene has CDR1 MNHEY and CDR2 SVGEGT. CDR3 in amino acids: CASGRSGAYTDTQYF. The CDR3 region has the DNA TGTGCCAGCGGGCGTAGCGGGGCGTACACAGATACGCAGTATTTT.

This clonotype was counted a few times. The rearrangement joins TRBV7-4 to TRBJ1-2; weak D call: TRBD1 (6 bases). Between the trimmed V and J ends, which lost 1 base and 1 base, there was a span of 13 bases. This CDR3 spans 16 amino acids. Looked up from germline, CDR1 is SGHVT and CDR2 is SQSDAQ. The CDR3 is CASSLVQAGDNYGYTF. DNA of the CDR3: TGTGCCAGCAGCTTAGTCCAGGCAGGGGATAACTATGGCTACACCTTC.

This clonotype was counted ten times or more. The chain is built from TRBV10-3 and TRBJ1-4, with D possibly TRBD1 on 6 matching bases. The CDR3 covers 17 residues. CDR1 and CDR2 (germline): ENHRY, SYGVKD. V was trimmed by 3 bases and J by 0 bases, leaving 14 bases between them. The CDR3 here is CAISDSGAVATNEKLFF. The CDR3 region has the DNA TGTGCCATCAGTGACTCAGGGGCAGTTGCAACTAATGAAAAACTGTTTTTT.

V usage is TRBV10-3 and J usage is TRBJ1-1, with a possible D match to TRBD1 (5 bases). There are 13 residues in the CDR3. Trimming removed 7 bases at V and 0 bases at J, with 9 bases between. Per germline, CDR1 ENHRY and CDR2 SYGVKD. The CDR3 DNA follows: TGTGCCATCACTCGGGGGGTGAACACTGAAGCTTTCTTT. Encoded protein: CAITRGVNTEAFF.

The chain employs TRBV5-3 and TRBJ1-3, with D possibly TRBD1 on 5 matching bases. Being an ORF, TRBV5-3 has a function that is uncertain. This CDR3 has 14 amino acids. Trimming took 8 bases from V and 2 from J, leaving 14 bases between them. The CDR3 nucleotides are TGTGCCAGCAGCGGGGGACCACCTGGAAACACCATATATTTT. Residues: CASSGGPPGNTIYF.

The V call is TRBV15, the J call TRBJ2-1, with TRBD2 identical over 10 bases. CDR1 and CDR2 (germline): LNHNV, YYDKDF (reference sequence). The CDR3 is 17 amino acids. After removal of 5 bases from V and 8 bases from J, the junction contained 15 bases not matched to a gene. CDR3 loop: CATSAKLAGSGRDEQFF. As DNA, the CDR3 is TGTGCCACCAGCGCCAAACTAGCGGGGTCGGGACGTGATGAGCAGTTCTTC.

This clonotype was detected a few times. Here the CDR3 reads CASSFIRTGEYNEQFF. The CDR3 DNA reads as TGTGCCAGCAGTTTCATACGGACAGGGGAATACAATGAGCAGTTCTTC. This sequence joins TRBV28 and TRBJ2-1; 9 bases fit TRBD1. V lost 3 bases to trimming and J lost 4 bases; unmatched junction nucleotides: 7. Germline CDR1 reads MDHEN; CDR2 reads SYDVKM. This CDR3 contains 16 residues.

This clonotype has a count of ten or more. The chain combines TRBV7-8 with TRBJ1-1; weak D call: TRBD1 (6 bases). Germline V gives CDR1 SGHVS, CDR2 FQNEAQ. V lost 3 bases and J lost 4, with 12 bases in between. The CDR3 runs to 14 residues. The CDR3 region has the DNA TGTGCCAGCAGCTTCTTAGGGGGTGCCACTGAAGCTTTCTTT. This gives the protein CASSFLGGATEAFF.

V usage is TRBV6-1 and J usage is TRBJ1-5, with TRBD1 identical over 7 bases. The germline V gene encodes CDR1 MNHNS and CDR2 SASEGT. With V trimmed by 7 bases and J by 5 bases, 8 bases remained unmatched. This CDR3 spans 14 amino acids. CDR3 sequence (DNA): TGTGCCAGCATCGATCAGGGGGTTCATCAGCCCCAGCATTTT. It codes for CASIDQGVHQPQHF.

This clonotype showed up just a few times. This chain uses TRBV7-9 with TRBJ2-5; the D gene is possibly TRBD1 (6 bases). The ends were cut back, 3 bases at V and 5 bases at J, with 13 bases in the middle. CDR3 length: 14 amino acids. Germline loops: CDR1 SEHNR, CDR2 FQNEAQ (reference sequence). DNA of the CDR3: TGTGCCAGCAGCTTCCCCGAAACAGGGGAGACCCAGTACTTC. This sequence encodes CASSFPETGETQYF.